A selection of T cell receptor beta chains follows, all from one sample in a study of regulatory T cells in long-lasting Graves disease. TCRdb re-called the multiplex PCR reads with MiXCR, one entry per CDR3 protein. This table holds 350,000 to 400,000 distinct CDR3 sequences, around 15% found once. The starting material was peripheral blood mononuclear cells (PBMCs), obtained at new diagnosis, from a patient treated with antithyroid drugs. These receptors originate from a female donor with Graves disease. Each CDR3 is given without its conserved first and last residue. Where a row states a size, it is once, few, many or the class of an expanded clone; other rows omit it.

CDR3 protein	clone size	V gene
ASSPHDRSYEQY	.	TRBV28
ASSSLPGQGVYEQY	.	TRBV28
ASSPLAGAYQETQY	.	TRBV18
ASSKGQGRGNQPQH	.	TRBV19
ASSLSATSDTQY	.	TRBV7-9
ASSYSGGWDQPQH	many	TRBV6-5
AWSGDRGYYEQY	many	TRBV30
ASSSAGVEF	many	TRBV27
AIPQKETQY	.	TRBV12-3/TRBV12-4
ASSLGSGHTDTQY	.	TRBV12-3/TRBV12-4
ASSLELAGGGRDTQY	.	TRBV7-2
ASRRPGQVTGELF	many	TRBV28
ASRAGAGATDTQY	.	TRBV12-3/TRBV12-4
ASGFSTDTQY	few	TRBV5-1
ASSLRGESWNEQF	many	TRBV28
ASSLAGEQNEQF	.	TRBV12-5
SAGGGRSADTQY	many	TRBV20-1
ASSSTSGSVNEQY	many	TRBV11-2
ASSLSSGGRTDTQY	many	TRBV7-9
ASSSRRGGQETQY	many	TRBV27
ASSYDTGMNTEAF	many	TRBV6-2/TRBV6-3
ASSYNTPVEYGYT	many	TRBV6-2/TRBV6-3
ASSIRTGELF	.	TRBV19
ASSPLQGAGYGYT	.	TRBV12-3/TRBV12-4
AISESRNTYEQF	.	TRBV10-3
ASSSALNEQF	many	TRBV3-1
ASRVTGKSQPQH	many	TRBV12-3/TRBV12-4
ASSPRGDAGELF	many	TRBV5-6
ASRVGRGAGTEAF	many	TRBV11-1
ASSDHGGAYGYT	few	TRBV6-4
ASGFMPAMNTEAF	few	TRBV12-5
ASSHKGTSGGNTGELF	many	TRBV5-1
ASSVVGTGPHEQY	.	TRBV9
ASTERVLIANYGYT	.	TRBV2
ASKSGGFYNEQF	many	TRBV2
ASSYPAGRGFYEQY	many	TRBV6-9
ASSLGEFSRYEKLF	.	TRBV7-9
SAREVFPATDGINEKLF	many	TRBV20-1
ASSFGKGGYT	once	TRBV7-3
ASSYGQEGIGSYEQY	many	TRBV6-5
SARDLGRGLAF	many	TRBV20-1
ASSSGAGGRAS	.	TRBV27
SAPRQDEAF	.	TRBV20-1
ASSQTNRGGNTEAF	many	TRBV4-1
AIREGARTDTQY	.	TRBV10-3